The subject of this entry is one TCR beta chain. Its specificity is not known. The entry originates in a study of OX40 agonist ivuxolimab in advanced cancers. About the research overall: Dose-escalation patients were diagnosed with hepatocellular carcinoma, melanoma, renal cell cancer or head and neck cancer. Earlier anti-PD-1, anti-PD-L1 or anti-CTLA-4 therapy was permitted; 30% to 45% had received some. General study findings and limits: CD4+ and CD8+ blood T cells expanded clonally by week 6 at 0.1 to 3.0 mg/kg.

The CDR3 runs to 13 residues. CDR1 and CDR2 (germline): MNHNY, SVGAGI (reference sequence). The V gene lost 4 bases and the J gene lost 5 bases, with 11 bases spanning the gap. The protocol was immunoSEQ multiplex PCR, while the TCRdb copy is restricted to in-frame clones and leaves out a portion. The repertoire holds 25,000 to 30,000 clones, with roughly 90% as singletons. The chain has TRBV6-6 and TRBJ1-1; perhaps TRBD1 as D (6 bases). Sequencing was performed on CD4+ or CD8+ T cells sorted from blood, taken in a trial of the OX40 agonist ivuxolimab. This sequence originates from an adult with an advanced solid tumor such as melanoma, head and neck, liver or kidney cancer. The chain's CDR3 is CASSWGGWTEAFF. DNA of the CDR3: TGTGCCAGCAGTTGGGGGGGCTGGACTGAAGCTTTCTTT.